The 29 T cell receptor beta chains below were found in one sample sequenced in a study of OX40 agonist ivuxolimab in advanced cancers. The receptor library was made with the immunoSEQ multiplex PCR assay. What TCRdb holds here is the immuneACCESS table cut down to in-frame rearrangements. Part of the clones is not present; checked against another copy, under half of the missing clones reflect an unresolved V gene, and the others are unexplained. The sample yields more than 45,000 clones; 82% were counted once. More than 1.1% of the sample rests with the top ten. The sequencing used CD4+ or CD8+ T cells sorted from blood, collected in a trial of the OX40 agonist ivuxolimab. The receptor set was obtained from an adult with an advanced solid tumor such as melanoma, head and neck, liver or kidney cancer.

The V gene is TRBV18, the J gene TRBJ2-7, with 13 positions matching TRBD2. Looked up from germline, CDR1 is KGHSH and CDR2 is LQKENI. V trimming: 4 bases; J trimming: 7 bases; junction bases outside the gene matches: 7. The CDR3 consists of 15 residues. The CDR3 reads CASSQGLAGVSEQYF. The CDR3 DNA sequence: TGTGCCAGCTCACAAGGACTAGCGGGAGTTTCGGAGCAGTACTTC.

The rearrangement joins TRBV9 to TRBJ1-1; a possible D gene is TRBD1 (6 bases). V lost 3 bases to trimming and J lost 5 bases, with 14 bases between them. The CDR3 is 14 amino acids. Germline V lookup: CDR1 SGDLS, CDR2 YYNGEE. The CDR3 here is CASSESGGWTEAFF. The CDR3 DNA sequence: TGTGCCAGCAGCGAATCCGGGGGCTGGACTGAAGCTTTCTTT. The full variable domain, its missing parts supplied by reference TRBV9 and TRBJ1-1, is DSGVTQTPKHLITATGQRVTLRCSPRSGDLSVYWYQQSLDQGLQFLIQYYNGEERAKGNILERFSAQQFPDLHSELNLSSLELGDSALYFCASSESGGWTEAFFGQGTRLTVV.

This clone was observed a single time. The chain employs TRBV13 and TRBJ1-5; D may be TRBD1 (5 bases). The CDR3 covers 13 residues. V was clipped by 7 bases and J by 6 bases, with 13 bases between them. The germline gives CDR1 PRHDT, CDR2 FYEKMQ (reference sequence). The CDR3 region has the DNA TGTGCCAGCACGGCAGGGAGGGGTCAGCCCCAGCATTTT. This encodes CASTAGRGQPQHF.

The chain is built from TRBV6-5 and TRBJ1-6; weak D call: TRBD1 (6 bases). The CDR3 contains 14 residues. CDR1 is MNHEY and CDR2 is SVGAGI in the germline V gene. Deletions cut 5 bases from V and 10 bases from J, with 15 bases between. As DNA, the CDR3 is TGTGCCAGCAGTGAACACAGGGCACGGTCACCCCTCCACTTT. This encodes CASSEHRARSPLHF.

The count of this clone is one. V and J are TRBV19 and TRBJ2-5; 7 bases match TRBD2. V shed 1 base and J 2 bases; nucleotides not matched to a gene: 16. The V gene's germline CDR1 is LNHDA and CDR2 SQIVND (reference sequence). The CDR3 is made up of 19 amino acids. CDR3 DNA: TGTGCCAGTAGTATAGGGGGCGACATCTGGCGGGAGCAACAAGAGACCCAGTACTTC. Translated, it gives CASSIGGDIWREQQETQYF.

Only a few counts were recorded for this clone. The gene calls are TRBV6-6 and TRBJ1-5; D is ambiguous. Between the trimmed V and J ends, which lost 5 bases and 11 bases, there was a span of 10 bases. This CDR3 region has 11 residues. Germline assignment: CDR1 MNHNY and CDR2 SVGAGI (reference sequence). CDR3 sequence reads: CASSSGTAQHF. DNA for the CDR3: TGTGCCAGCAGTAGTGGCACTGCCCAGCATTTT.

V and J are TRBV11-3 and TRBJ2-7; the match to TRBD2 covers 9 bases. CDR3 length: 15 amino acids. V gave up 0 bases and J gave up 3 bases; unmatched junction bases: 3. Looked up from germline, CDR1 is SGHNT and CDR2 is YENEEA. The DNA of the CDR3 is TGTGCCAGCAGCTTAGAGGGGACTAGCATCTACGAGCAGTACTTC. Translated: CASSLEGTSIYEQYF.

The V and J genes are TRBV6-1 and TRBJ2-7; D is possibly TRBD1 (6 bases). This CDR3 comprises 15 residues. V was cut by 3 bases and J by 3 bases, with 15 bases left in between. Germline CDR1 MNHNS, CDR2 SASEGT. The DNA of the CDR3 is TGTGCCAGCAGTGACACAGGGTCTTTAAGCTACGAGCAGTACTTC. Translating it yields CASSDTGSLSYEQYF.

The chain joins TRBV7-3 to TRBJ2-4, with TRBD2 as a possible D gene (6 bases). The CDR3 runs 15 residues. Trimming removed 5 bases at V and 3 bases at J, with 14 bases between. The germline V gene has CDR1 SGHTA and CDR2 FQGTGA. The DNA of the CDR3 is TGTGCCAGCAGCCCTCAAGGGACTGTCAAAAACATTCAGTACTTC. Encoded protein: CASSPQGTVKNIQYF. The full variable domain, with the rest looked up from reference TRBV7-3 and TRBJ2-4, is GAGVSQTPSNKVTEKGKYVELRCDPISGHTALYWYRQSLGQGPEFLIYFQGTGAADDSGLPNDRFFAVRPEGSVSTLKIQRTERGDSAVYLCASSPQGTVKNIQYFGAGTRLSVL.

This chain uses TRBV5-1 with TRBJ1-2, with TRBD1 matching over 7 bases. V shed 7 bases and J 6 bases; nucleotides not matched to a gene: 9. Germline assignment: CDR1 SGHRS and CDR2 YFSETQ. This CDR3 comprises 13 residues. CDR3 sequence reads: CASSLGGDDGYTF. DNA of the CDR3: TGCGCCAGCTCCCTAGGGGGCGACGATGGCTACACCTTC.

V is TRBV6-6 and J is TRBJ1-4; D ambiguous. The CDR3 sequence is 11 residues long. Germline CDR1 reads MNHNY; CDR2 reads SVGAGI (reference sequence). V shed 6 bases and J shed 6 bases, with 5 bases lying between them. This CDR3 reads CASSPHEKLFF. The CDR3 DNA is TGTGCCAGCAGCCCTCATGAAAAACTGTTTTTT.

This clone appeared a few times. The rearrangement joins TRBV11-3 to TRBJ1-1; 8 bases align to TRBD1. Germline V gene data show CDR1 as SGHNT and CDR2 as YENEEA. V lost 5 bases, J lost 6 bases, and 8 bases stayed unmatched. This CDR3 has 14 amino acids. The CDR3 nucleotides are TGTGCCAGCAGCGGACAGGGAAGTACATCTGAAGCTTTCTTT. Protein product: CASSGQGSTSEAFF. The full variable domain, its missing parts supplied by reference TRBV11-3 and TRBJ1-1, is EAGVVQSPRYKIIEKKQPVAFWCNPISGHNTLYWYLQNLGQGPELLIRYENEEAVDDSQLPKDRFSAERLKGVDSTLKIQPAELGDSAVYLCASSGQGSTSEAFFGQGTRLTVV.

The V call is TRBV29-1, the J call TRBJ1-1; no definite D call. Trimming pared 4 bases from V and 8 bases from J, leaving 11 bases between. This CDR3 is built from 11 residues. The germline V gene encodes CDR1 SQVTM and CDR2 ANQGSEA. The CDR3 sequence: CSVGAGGEAFF. CDR3 nucleotide sequence: TGCAGCGTTGGAGCGGGAGGAGAAGCTTTCTTT.

The V gene is TRBV15, the J gene TRBJ1-3; TRBD1 matches 7 bases. CDR3 size: 13 residues. V gave up 6 bases and J gave up 4 bases; unmatched junction bases: 3. Germline assignment: CDR1 LNHNV and CDR2 YYDKDF (reference sequence). The CDR3 nucleotides are TGTGCCACCAGAACAGGGGCCGGAAACACCATATATTTT. This codes for CATRTGAGNTIYF.

The rearrangement links TRBV19 to TRBJ2-3, with D perhaps assigned TRBD1 or TRBD2 (5 bases each). Deletions cut 8 bases from V and 1 base from J, with 19 bases between. This CDR3 has 16 amino acids. Germline V gene data show CDR1 as LNHDA and CDR2 as SQIVND (reference sequence). CDR3 protein: CASQDPRGAGTDTQYF. Written as DNA, the CDR3 is TGTGCCAGTCAAGACCCTAGAGGGGCAGGCACAGATACGCAGTATTTT.

The genes are TRBV7-9 and TRBJ2-5; 7 bases match TRBD1. V was pared by 5 bases and J by 5 bases, with 8 bases of the junction left unmatched. CDR1 and CDR2 from the germline V gene are SEHNR and FQNEAQ (reference sequence). This CDR3 has 14 residues. The CDR3 loop is CASSEEGGRETQYF. The CDR3 nucleotides are TGTGCCAGCAGCGAAGAAGGGGGCCGGGAGACCCAGTACTTC.

For this clone: The sample contains more than one DNA sequence encoding this CDR3. The CDR3 here is CASSSGGDGNQPQHF. The CDR3, as DNA: TGTGCCAGCAGTTCCGGGGGAGACGGCAATCAGCCCCAGCATTTT. The chain is built from TRBV28 and TRBJ1-5; perhaps TRBD1 as D (5 bases). The CDR3 is made up of 15 amino acids. Per the germline V gene, CDR1 is MDHEN and CDR2 is SYDVKM. The ends were cut back, 4 bases at V and 2 bases at J, with 12 bases in the middle.

The chain joins TRBV30 to TRBJ1-5; D not resolved. V lost 3 bases and J lost 1, with 7 bases in between. Per the germline V gene, CDR1 is GTSNPN and CDR2 is SVGIG (reference sequence). The CDR3 is made up of 13 amino acids. The CDR3 bases are TGTGCCTGGAGCCAGTGGAGCAATCAGCCCCAGCATTTT. It specifies CAWSQWSNQPQHF. Based on the CDR3 plus reference TRBV30 and TRBJ1-5, the full variable domain is SQTIHQWPATLVQPVGSPLSLECTVEGTSNPNLYWYRQAAGRGLQLLFYSVGIGQISSEVPQNLSASRPQDRQFILSSKKLLLSDSGFYLCAWSQWSNQPQHFGDGTRLSIL.

The chain is built from TRBV15 and TRBJ2-3; perhaps TRBD2 as D (5 bases). Germline V lookup: CDR1 LNHNV, CDR2 YYDKDF (reference sequence). V lost 1 base and J 4 bases, leaving 18 bases between the germline ends. The CDR3 totals 17 residues. CDR3 sequence: CATSRGNPGTRADTQYF. The CDR3 nucleotides are TGTGCCACCAGCAGAGGTAATCCAGGAACGAGGGCAGATACGCAGTATTTT.

The chain links TRBV2 to TRBJ2-1; TRBD2 matches at 11 bases. CDR1 SNHLY and CDR2 FYNNEI come from the germline V gene. The trim removed 6 bases at V and 1 base at J, leaving 2 bases unmatched. The CDR3 runs 15 residues. The CDR3 loop is CASRLAGVSYNEQFF. The CDR3 nucleotides are TGTGCCAGCAGACTAGCGGGAGTTTCCTACAATGAGCAGTTCTTC.

The V gene is TRBV7-2, the J gene TRBJ1-5, with TRBD1 matching over 8 bases. The ends lost 5 bases at V and 7 bases at J; junction bases unmatched: 4. CDR3 length equals 13 residues. The germline gives CDR1 SGHTA, CDR2 FQGNSA. The DNA of the CDR3 is TGTGCCAGCAGCCTTCAGGGGGCACAGCCCCAGCATTTT. Its protein is CASSLQGAQPQHF.

This clone has just one count. The CDR3 region is CAWSGTGGNTEAFF. The CDR3 coding sequence is TGTGCCTGGAGTGGGACAGGGGGGAACACTGAAGCTTTCTTT. The chain employs TRBV30 and TRBJ1-1, with 10 bases that match TRBD1. V dropped 1 base and J dropped 1; count of bases not matched to a gene: 0. Germline V gene lookup returns CDR1 GTSNPN and CDR2 SVGIG (reference sequence). The CDR3 length is 14 residues.

The chain joins TRBV4-1 to TRBJ2-1; 9 nucleotides align to TRBD2. This CDR3 spans 17 amino acids. Germline-derived CDR1 and CDR2 are MGHRA and YSYEKL. V shed 1 base, J shed 7 bases, and the junction held 11 bases outside the gene matches. The CDR3 bases are TGCGCCAGCAGCCAAGTCTGGGCGGGAGGGCCTTTAAATGAGCAGTTCTTC. Translated: CASSQVWAGGPLNEQFF.

The rearrangement uses TRBV5-1 and TRBJ2-5; D possibly uses TRBD1 or TRBD2 (6 bases each). The CDR3 is 16 residues long. Trimming left V 3 bases short and J 4 bases short, with 19 bases between. CDR1 and CDR2 (germline): SGHRS, YFSETQ. CDR3 sequence reads: CASSSTWGASGETQYF. In DNA, the CDR3 is TGCGCCAGCAGCTCTACCTGGGGGGCGTCGGGAGAGACCCAGTACTTC.

The chain is built from TRBV19 and TRBJ2-4; D may correspond to TRBD1 or TRBD2 (5 bases each). The CDR3 spans 15 residues. Germline V CDR1 and CDR2: LNHDA, SQIVND (reference sequence). Trimming removed 3 bases at V and 2 bases at J, with 11 bases between. This chain's CDR3 is CASSMGVGSKNIQYF. CDR3 coding DNA: TGTGCCAGTAGTATGGGGGTTGGGTCCAAAAACATTCAGTACTTC.

This sequence joins TRBV18 and TRBJ2-2, with D uncertain. V was trimmed by 1 base and J by 2 bases, leaving 11 bases between them. This CDR3 contains 16 residues. The V gene's germline CDR1 is KGHSH and CDR2 LQKENI. DNA for the CDR3: TGTGCCAGCTCACCACGGGCGACACTCAACACCGGGGAGCTGTTTTTT. Amino acids: CASSPRATLNTGELFF. Full variable domain (rest looked up from reference TRBV18 and TRBJ2-2): NAGVMQNPRHLVRRRGQEARLRCSPMKGHSHVYWYRQLPEEGLKFMVYLQKENIIDESGMPKERFSAEFPKEGPSILRIQQVVRGDSAAYFCASSPRATLNTGELFFGEGSRLTVL.

The CDR3 is CASSVGQGLLYEQYF. CDR3 nucleotide sequence: TGTGCCAGCAGCGTCGGACAGGGCCTCCTCTACGAGCAGTACTTC. The chain has TRBV7-3 and TRBJ2-7; 8 bases fit TRBD1. The CDR3 consists of 15 residues. Germline CDR1 SGHTA, CDR2 FQGTGA. J was trimmed by 3 bases and V by 5 bases; bases with no gene match: 9.

This clone has at least ten counts. The chain joins TRBV4-1 to TRBJ2-1; TRBD2 matches at 7 bases. The trim removed 9 bases at V and 3 bases at J, leaving 14 bases unmatched. CDR3 size: 16 residues. Per germline, CDR1 MGHRA and CDR2 YSYEKL. CDR3 residues: CASNVGREPLYNEQFF. The CDR3 DNA reads as TGCGCCAGTAACGTTGGGCGGGAGCCGCTCTACAATGAGCAGTTCTTC.

This rearrangement joins TRBV7-6 to TRBJ2-1; 12 bases are a match to TRBD1. Germline assignment: CDR1 SGHVS and CDR2 FNYEAQ. J gave up 10 bases and V 4 bases, and 8 bases lay outside the gene matches. The CDR3 extends over 15 amino acids. The CDR3 spells CASSSPGTGGGEQFF. CDR3 bases: TGTGCCAGCAGCTCCCCCGGGACAGGGGGCGGGGAGCAGTTCTTC.